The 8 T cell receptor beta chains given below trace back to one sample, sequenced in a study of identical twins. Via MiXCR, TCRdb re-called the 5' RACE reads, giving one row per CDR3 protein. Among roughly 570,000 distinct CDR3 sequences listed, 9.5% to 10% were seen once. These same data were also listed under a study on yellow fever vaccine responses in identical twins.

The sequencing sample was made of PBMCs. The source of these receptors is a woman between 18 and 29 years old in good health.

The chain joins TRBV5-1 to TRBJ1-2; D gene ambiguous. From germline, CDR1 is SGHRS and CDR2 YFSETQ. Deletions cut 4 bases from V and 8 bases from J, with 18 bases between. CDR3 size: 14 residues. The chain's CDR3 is CASSPGHEEEGYTF. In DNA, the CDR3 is TGCGCCAGCAGCCCGGGCCATGAAGAAGAAGGCTACACCTTC.

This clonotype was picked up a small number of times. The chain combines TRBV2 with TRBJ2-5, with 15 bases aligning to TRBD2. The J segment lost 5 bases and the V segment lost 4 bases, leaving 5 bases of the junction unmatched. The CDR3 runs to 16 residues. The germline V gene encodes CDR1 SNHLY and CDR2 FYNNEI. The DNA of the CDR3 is TGTGCCAGCAGTGTAGGACTAGCGGGAGGGTCCGAGACCCAGTACTTC. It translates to CASSVGLAGGSETQYF. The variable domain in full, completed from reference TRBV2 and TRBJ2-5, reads EPEVTQTPSHQVTQMGQEVILRCVPISNHLYFYWYRQILGQKVEFLVSFYNNEISEKSEIFDDQFSVERPDGSNFTLKIRSTKLEDSAMYFCASSVGLAGGSETQYFGPGTRLLVL.

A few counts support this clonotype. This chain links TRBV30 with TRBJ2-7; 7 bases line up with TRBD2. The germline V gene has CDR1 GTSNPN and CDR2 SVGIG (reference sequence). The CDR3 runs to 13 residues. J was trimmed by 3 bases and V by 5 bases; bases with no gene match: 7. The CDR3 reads CAWGGRALYEQYF. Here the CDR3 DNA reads TGTGCCTGGGGTGGGAGGGCCCTCTACGAGCAGTACTTC.

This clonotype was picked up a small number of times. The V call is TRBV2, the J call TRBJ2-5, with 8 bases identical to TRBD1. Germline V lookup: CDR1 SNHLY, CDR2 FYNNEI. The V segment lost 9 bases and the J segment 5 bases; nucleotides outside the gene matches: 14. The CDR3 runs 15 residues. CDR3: CARRVGQGWTETQYF. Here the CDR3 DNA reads TGTGCCAGAAGGGTTGGACAGGGATGGACGGAGACCCAGTACTTC.

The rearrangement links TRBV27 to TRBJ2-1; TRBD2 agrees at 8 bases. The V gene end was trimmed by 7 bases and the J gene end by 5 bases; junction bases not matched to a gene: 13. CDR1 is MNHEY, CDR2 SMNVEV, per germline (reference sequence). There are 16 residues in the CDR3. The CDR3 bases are TGTGCCAGCATGATGCGGGGGGCTTTGGACAACAATGAGCAGTTCTTC. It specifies CASMMRGALDNNEQFF.

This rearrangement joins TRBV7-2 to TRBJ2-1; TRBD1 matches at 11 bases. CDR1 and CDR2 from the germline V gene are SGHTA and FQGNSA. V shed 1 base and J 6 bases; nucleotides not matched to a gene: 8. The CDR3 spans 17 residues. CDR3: CASSLVGGTGGFNEQFF. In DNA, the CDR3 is TGTGCCAGCAGCTTAGTTGGCGGGACAGGGGGTTTCAATGAGCAGTTCTTC.

The DNA for the CDR3 is TGTGCCACCAGTGATTCTACCGGGACAGGGGGCCCCCTTCAAGAGACCCAGTACTTC. Amino acid sequence: CATSDSTGTGGPLQETQYF. The chain couples TRBV24-1 to TRBJ2-5; 12 bases align to TRBD1. The CDR3 is 19 residues long. Trimming cost V 2 bases and J 2 bases; bases outside gene matches: 11. Germline CDR1 is KGHDR and CDR2 is SFDVKD.

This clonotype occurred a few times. The CDR3 loop reads CASSLVYRGYTF. CDR3 nucleotide sequence: TGTGCCAGCAGCTTAGTGTATCGAGGCTACACCTTC. The V call is TRBV7-2, the J call TRBJ1-2; D is ambiguous. Deletions cut 1 base from V and 8 bases from J, with 8 bases between. CDR1 and CDR2 (germline): SGHTA, FQGNSA. This CDR3 region has 12 residues.